A selection of T cell receptor beta chains follows, all from one sample in a study of control samples from healthy donors and cancer patients. The repertoire was sequenced with immunoSEQ multiplex PCR; TCRdb's copy has only in-frame clones and lacks some. The sample includes some 57,000 clones, 90% to 95% seen only once; the top ten take 2.4%. Material for sequencing was blood. These receptors all stem from a man aged 25-45 years in good health. Both conserved end residues are part of each CDR3. A D gene is named only where the DNA matches it firmly. Clone sizes are given selectively: once, few, many, or a class where the clone is expanded.

CDR3 DNA: TGTGCCTGGAGTGCGTTGCGGGGGACAGGGGGGACCGGGGAGCTGTTTTTT; CDR3 protein: CAWSALRGTGGTGELFF; V gene: TRBV30; D gene: TRBD1; clone size: once; J gene: TRBJ2-2
CDR3 DNA: TGTGCCAGCAGTGATCGGTCTGACTCCTACGAGCAGTACTTC; CDR3 protein: CASSDRSDSYEQYF; V gene: TRBV2; D gene: .; clone size: .; J gene: TRBJ2-7
CDR3 DNA: TGTGCCAGCAGTTACTGGACAGGCAAAGCCAATGAGCAGTTCTTC; CDR3 protein: CASSYWTGKANEQFF; V gene: TRBV27; D gene: TRBD1; clone size: .; J gene: TRBJ2-1
CDR3 DNA: TGTGCCAGCAGTTTCTCGGGGCTGCGGGGAAAACTGTTTTTT; CDR3 protein: CASSFSGLRGKLFF; V gene: TRBV28; D gene: .; clone size: .; J gene: TRBJ1-4
CDR3 DNA: TGTGCCAGTAGTGCCCTTTTAGCGGGAGGGAACACCGGGGAGCTGTTTTTT; CDR3 protein: CASSALLAGGNTGELFF; V gene: TRBV19; D gene: TRBD2; clone size: .; J gene: TRBJ2-2
CDR3 DNA: TGTGCCAGCAGTTTATCAGGCGAAGTTCCTGTCACTGAAGCTTTCTTT; CDR3 protein: CASSLSGEVPVTEAFF; V gene: TRBV27; D gene: .; clone size: .; J gene: TRBJ1-1
CDR3 DNA: TGTGCCACCTCACGGACAGGGCGCAATCAGCCCCAGCATTTT; CDR3 protein: CATSRTGRNQPQHF; V gene: TRBV18; D gene: TRBD1; clone size: once; J gene: TRBJ1-5
CDR3 DNA: TGTGCCACCAGTGACTCCGGGAGGGGCGGCAAAAACATTCAGTACTTC; CDR3 protein: CATSDSGRGGKNIQYF; V gene: TRBV24-1; D gene: TRBD2; clone size: .; J gene: TRBJ2-4
CDR3 DNA: TGTGCCAGCAGTTTAACCGGGACCGGCTGGTATTTT; CDR3 protein: CASSLTGTGWYF; V gene: TRBV27; D gene: .; clone size: .; J gene: TRBJ2-3
CDR3 DNA: TGTGCTAGCAGCTTAAACTCGCCGCAGACCCAGTACTTC; CDR3 protein: CASSLNSPQTQYF; V gene: TRBV7-7; D gene: .; clone size: .; J gene: TRBJ2-5
CDR3 DNA: TGCGCCAGCAGTCCCTACTGGACAGAATTTTATGAGCAGTTCTTC; CDR3 protein: CASSPYWTEFYEQFF; V gene: TRBV5-1; D gene: .; clone size: .; J gene: TRBJ2-1
CDR3 DNA: TGTGCCAGCAGCTTATCGGGACCACCCCACGAGCAGTACTTC; CDR3 protein: CASSLSGPPHEQYF; V gene: TRBV7-8; D gene: .; clone size: once; J gene: TRBJ2-7
CDR3 DNA: TGTGCCGGGTTGGGGGGATCTAAGACTGAAGCTTTCTTT; CDR3 protein: CAGLGGSKTEAFF; V gene: TRBV6-5; D gene: .; clone size: .; J gene: TRBJ1-1
CDR3 DNA: TGTGCCAGCAGCCAAGATCTACAGCTAACTTATAATTCACCCCTCCACTTT; CDR3 protein: CASSQDLQLTYNSPLHF; V gene: TRBV3-1/TRBV3-2; D gene: .; clone size: .; J gene: TRBJ1-6
CDR3 DNA: TGTGCCAGCAGCCTGGGGATTGAAGCTTTCTTT; CDR3 protein: CASSLGIEAFF; V gene: TRBV3-1/TRBV3-2; D gene: .; clone size: once; J gene: TRBJ1-1
CDR3 DNA: TGTGCCAGCAGCTTAGAGGGGGGAGGGACCCAGTACTTC; CDR3 protein: CASSLEGGGTQYF; V gene: TRBV7-8; D gene: .; clone size: .; J gene: TRBJ2-5
CDR3 DNA: TGTGCCAGCAGTTTCCGAAACCACTATGGCTACACCTTC; CDR3 protein: CASSFRNHYGYTF; V gene: TRBV28; D gene: .; clone size: .; J gene: TRBJ1-2
CDR3 DNA: TGTGCCAGCTCGTCGGGTCTTGGAAACACCATATATTTT; CDR3 protein: CASSSGLGNTIYF; V gene: TRBV18; D gene: .; clone size: .; J gene: TRBJ1-3
CDR3 DNA: TGCGCCAGCAGCCAGACCGGGACGGTCTCCTACGAGCAGTACTTC; CDR3 protein: CASSQTGTVSYEQYF; V gene: TRBV4-1; D gene: .; clone size: .; J gene: TRBJ2-7
CDR3 DNA: TGTGCCTGGAGTGACCCCCCAGGGAGTCGTCAGCCCCAGCATTTT; CDR3 protein: CAWSDPPGSRQPQHF; V gene: TRBV30; D gene: .; clone size: once; J gene: TRBJ1-5
CDR3 DNA: TGCGCGACTAGAGGGGGCAGCTCCTACAATGAGCAGTTCTTC; CDR3 protein: CATRGGSSYNEQFF; V gene: TRBV29-1; D gene: .; clone size: .; J gene: TRBJ2-1
CDR3 DNA: TGTGCCAGCAGCTCCTTAGCGGGAGGGGCCAAAAACATTCAGTACTTC; CDR3 protein: CASSSLAGGAKNIQYF; V gene: TRBV11-2; D gene: TRBD2; clone size: .; J gene: TRBJ2-4
CDR3 DNA: TGTGCCAGCAGCTTGTGGGAAGATACGCAGTATTTT; CDR3 protein: CASSLWEDTQYF; V gene: TRBV5-4; D gene: .; clone size: .; J gene: TRBJ2-3